The sequence of this TCR beta chain was determined in a study of blood T cell repertoires in COVID-19. CDR3 length: 15 amino acids. With 5 bases clipped from V and 3 bases from J, the junction kept 9 bases outside the gene matches. CDR1 MNHEY and CDR2 SMNVEV come from the germline V gene (reference sequence). Sequenced by immunoSEQ multiplex PCR; TCRdb stores in-frame clones only, minus some. In the table there are around 100,000 clones, about 90% of which are singletons. What was sequenced was peripheral blood. This TCR derives from a human donor in a cohort sampled during active COVID-19. The chain joins TRBV27 to TRBJ2-7, with 8 nucleotides matching TRBD2. The CDR3 DNA follows: TGTGCCAGCAGTGGGCTGGGACTAGTAAACTACGAGCAGTACTTC. Amino acid sequence: CASSGLGLVNYEQYF.